The 27 T cell receptor beta chains in this list originate from one sample, sequenced in a study of beta chain features in type 1 diabetes. The sequenced template was cDNA made from the entire isolated RNA. This table comes from immunoSEQ multiplex PCR, and its TCRdb copy is limited to in-frame clones, with some not included. Found here are around 300,000 clones, 9.5% to 11% of them singletons; the top ten hold 0.015%. Sample: naive CD4+ T cells from blood. Receptors originate from a woman aged 30 to 39 in good health.

The J gene is TRBJ2-1, the V gene TRBV5-8; the match to TRBD2 covers 10 bases. The CDR3 is 18 residues long. Germline V gene data show CDR1 as SGHTS and CDR2 as YDEGEE. The J segment lost 0 bases and the V segment lost 0 bases, leaving 6 bases of the junction unmatched. DNA of the CDR3: TGTGCCAGCAGCTTGGCGAGCGGGAGGGCCCACTCCTACAATGAGCAGTTCTTC. As protein: CASSLASGRAHSYNEQFF.

The chain joins TRBV11-2 to TRBJ2-4, with 10 bases that match TRBD1. Germline trimming cut 1 base from V and 7 bases from J; bases unmatched to any gene: 1. This CDR3 region has 14 residues. Germline CDR1 SGHAT, CDR2 FQNNGV. The CDR3 protein is CASSLGGQGNIQYF. CDR3 DNA: TGTGCCAGCAGCTTAGGGGGACAGGGGAACATTCAGTACTTC.

V is TRBV7-2 and J is TRBJ2-5; D perhaps matches TRBD2 (6 bases). The CDR3 runs 14 residues. Germline V lookup: CDR1 SGHTA, CDR2 FQGNSA. Trimming pared 0 bases from V and 4 bases from J, leaving 9 bases between. The CDR3 here is CASSLAEGTETQYF. CDR3 nucleotide sequence: TGTGCCAGCAGCTTAGCGGAGGGGACAGAGACCCAGTACTTC. The variable domain in full, completed from reference TRBV7-2 and TRBJ2-5, reads GAGVSQSPSNKVTEKGKDVELRCDPISGHTALYWYRQSLGQGLEFLIYFQGNSAPDKSGLPSDRFSAERTGGSVSTLTIQRTQQEDSAVYLCASSLAEGTETQYFGPGTRLLVL.

Here the CDR3 reads CASSIRTSGYEQFF. DNA of the CDR3: TGTGCCAGCAGCATCCGGACTAGCGGCTATGAGCAGTTCTTC. The V and J genes are TRBV21-1 and TRBJ2-1; the table's TRBD2 call for D was not verified on the DNA. TRBV21-1 is recorded as a pseudogene. The CDR3 covers 14 residues.

This clone showed up just a few times. Here the CDR3 reads CASSTDTNEAFF. In DNA, the CDR3 is TGTGCCAGTAGTACGGACACGAATGAAGCTTTCTTT. The rearrangement uses TRBV19 and TRBJ1-1; weak D call: TRBD1 (5 bases). V was trimmed by 4 bases and J by 7 bases, leaving 10 bases between them. This CDR3 comprises 12 residues. In germline, CDR1 is LNHDA, CDR2 SQIVND (reference sequence).

J is TRBJ2-5 and V is TRBV7-2; 8 positions match TRBD1. This CDR3 contains 15 residues. The V and J ends lost 5 bases and 5 bases, in that order; junction bases with no gene match: 10. Germline CDR1 and CDR2: SGHTA and FQGNSA. The CDR3 coding sequence is TGTGCCAGCAGCCCTAGGTCAGGGGGCTGGGAGACCCAGTACTTC. It specifies CASSPRSGGWETQYF.

The chain uses TRBV18 and TRBJ2-7, with 8 bases lining up with TRBD1. The junction had 9 bases not matched to a gene; V was cut back by 0 bases and J by 5 bases. The length of the CDR3 is 16 residues. Germline CDR1 is KGHSH and CDR2 is LQKENI. The CDR3 here is CASSPPGQGMSHEQYF. Written as DNA, the CDR3 is TGTGCCAGCTCACCACCCGGACAGGGAATGTCCCACGAGCAGTACTTC. The full variable domain, rest sourced from reference TRBV18 and TRBJ2-7, is NAGVMQNPRHLVRRRGQEARLRCSPMKGHSHVYWYRQLPEEGLKFMVYLQKENIIDESGMPKERFSAEFPKEGPSILRIQQVVRGDSAAYFCASSPPGQGMSHEQYFGPGTRLTVT.

This clone was counted a few times. The chain has TRBV19 and TRBJ2-2, with D tentatively TRBD2 (6 bases). The V end was cut by 1 base, the J end by 7 bases, with 10 bases between. Germline values: CDR1 LNHDA, CDR2 SQIVND (reference sequence). The CDR3 length is 14 residues. The CDR3: CASSIVGGNGELFF. DNA for the CDR3: TGTGCCAGTAGTATAGTTGGGGGGAACGGGGAGCTGTTTTTT.

This chain joins TRBV7-2 and TRBJ1-5, with TRBD1 matching 7 bases. The CDR3 is 16 residues long. The V gene end was trimmed by 5 bases and the J gene end by 6 bases; junction bases not matched to a gene: 13. From germline, CDR1 is SGHTA and CDR2 FQGNSA. CDR3 DNA: TGTGCCAGCAGCCGCAAAGGGGGCGGAGAGGTTCAGCCCCAGCATTTT. Amino acid sequence: CASSRKGGGEVQPQHF.

The chain links TRBV6-6 to TRBJ2-1, with D possibly matching TRBD2 (5 bases). Trimming took off 8 bases at V and 5 bases at J, with 13 bases between the two ends. The length of the CDR3 is 13 residues. Germline V gene data show CDR1 as MNHNY and CDR2 as SVGAGI (reference sequence). CDR3 protein: CASLQLADNEQFF. CDR3 bases: TGTGCCAGCCTCCAGCTAGCAGACAATGAGCAGTTCTTC.

The chain couples TRBV7-3 to TRBJ2-2; 12 nucleotides agree with TRBD2. The CDR3 runs to 19 residues. Germline CDR1 reads SGHTA; CDR2 reads FQGTGA. V dropped 1 base and J dropped 5; count of bases not matched to a gene: 11. The chain's CDR3 is CASSLIGLAGGPGTGELFF. In DNA, the CDR3 is TGTGCCAGCAGCTTAATAGGGCTAGCGGGAGGGCCTGGAACCGGGGAGCTGTTTTTT.

This chain connects TRBV2 to TRBJ2-1; maybe TRBD2 (6 bases). The germline CDR1 and CDR2 sequences are SNHLY and FYNNEI. V was clipped by 5 bases and J by 5 bases, with 13 bases between them. The CDR3 totals 14 residues. This CDR3 reads CASSLASADNEQFF. DNA of the CDR3: TGTGCCAGCAGTCTGGCTAGCGCCGACAATGAGCAGTTCTTC.

This clone has a handful of counts. The CDR3 nucleotides read TGTGCCACCTTGGACAGGACTGGCACAGATACGCAGTATTTT. Its protein product is CATLDRTGTDTQYF. The chain carries TRBV6-5 and TRBJ2-3; 7 positions agree with TRBD1. V lost 10 bases, J lost 1 base, and 8 bases stayed unmatched. This CDR3 has 14 residues. CDR1 and CDR2 (germline): MNHEY, SVGAGI.

As to this clone: Other DNA sequences in the sample encode the same CDR3. The chain links TRBV2 to TRBJ2-7; perhaps TRBD2 as D (5 bases). The CDR3 runs to 12 residues. Per germline, CDR1 SNHLY and CDR2 FYNNEI. V was shortened by 6 bases and J by 3 bases, with 9 bases between the two germline ends. In nucleotides, the CDR3 is TGTGCCAGCAGCGCCACTAGCTACGAGCAGTACTTC. It codes for CASSATSYEQYF.

The genes are TRBV18 and TRBJ2-5; 9 bases agree with TRBD1. Germline-derived CDR1 and CDR2 are KGHSH and LQKENI. The CDR3 is 15 residues long. V gave up 2 bases and J gave up 4 bases; unmatched junction bases: 5. The CDR3 sequence: CASSPGTGRLETQYF. In DNA form, the CDR3 reads TGTGCCAGCTCACCAGGGACAGGGCGTTTAGAGACCCAGTACTTC.

The genes are TRBV7-9 and TRBJ2-1; 15 nucleotides align to TRBD2. Germline V gene lookup returns CDR1 SEHNR and CDR2 FQNEAQ (reference sequence). The length of the CDR3 is 19 residues. The junction had 5 bases not matched to a gene; V was cut back by 0 bases and J by 2 bases. In nucleotides, the CDR3 is TGTGCCAGCAGCTTAGCGGGACTAGCGGGAGGCCAAACCTACAATGAGCAGTTCTTC. Translated: CASSLAGLAGGQTYNEQFF. Full variable domain (missing parts from reference TRBV7-9 and TRBJ2-1): DTGVSQNPRHKITKRGQNVTFRCDPISEHNRLYWYRQTLGQGPEFLTYFQNEAQLEKSRLLSDRFSAERPKGSFSTLEIQRTEQGDSAMYLCASSLAGLAGGQTYNEQFFGPGTRLTVL.

The chain has TRBV5-1 and TRBJ2-7, with 11 nucleotides matching TRBD1. With V trimmed by 3 bases and J by 5 bases, 7 bases remained unmatched. The CDR3 runs 15 residues. From germline, CDR1 is SGHRS and CDR2 YFSETQ. CDR3 DNA sequence: TGCGCCAGCAGCTCGTGGGACAGGGGGGGTAACGAGCAGTACTTC. Protein: CASSSWDRGGNEQYF.

This chain connects TRBV30 to TRBJ1-5; D unclear. The CDR3 is made up of 13 amino acids. Germline V gene sequence: CDR1 GTSNPN, CDR2 SVGIG (reference sequence). Deletions cut 5 bases from V and 0 bases from J, with 8 bases between. CDR3 amino acids: CAWGLGSNQPQHF. The CDR3 region has the DNA TGTGCCTGGGGACTTGGTAGCAATCAGCCCCAGCATTTT.

The chain combines TRBV7-2 with TRBJ2-7, with D perhaps matching TRBD2 (6 bases). The CDR3 spans 16 residues. Trimming took 0 bases from V and 2 from J, leaving 14 bases between them. From germline, CDR1 is SGHTA and CDR2 FQGNSA. The CDR3 loop is CASSLALKTRTYEQYF. DNA for the CDR3: TGTGCCAGCAGCTTAGCGCTCAAGACTAGAACCTACGAGCAGTACTTC. The variable domain in full, completed from reference TRBV7-2 and TRBJ2-7, reads GAGVSQSPSNKVTEKGKDVELRCDPISGHTALYWYRQSLGQGLEFLIYFQGNSAPDKSGLPSDRFSAERTGGSVSTLTIQRTQQEDSAVYLCASSLALKTRTYEQYFGPGTRLTVT.

This clone showed up just a few times. V gene TRBV2 combines with J gene TRBJ2-7, with 9 bases fitting TRBD1. Germline V gene data show CDR1 as SNHLY and CDR2 as FYNNEI. With 8 bases clipped from V and 4 bases from J, the junction kept 9 bases outside the gene matches. The CDR3 loop spans 14 amino acids. As DNA, the CDR3 is TGTGCCAGCGGGGGACAGGGAGCGACATACGAGCAGTACTTC. Its translation: CASGGQGATYEQYF.

This clone was detected only a few times. The chain has TRBV19 and TRBJ2-1; D may be TRBD2 (7 bases). With 8 bases removed from V and 1 base from J, the gap between germline ends came to 12 bases. CDR1 LNHDA and CDR2 SQIVND come from the germline V gene (reference sequence). This CDR3 spans 14 amino acids. As DNA, the CDR3 is TGTGCCAGTCGGGGGCGGGAGTCCTACAATGAGCAGTTCTTC. This gives the protein CASRGRESYNEQFF.

This clone was detected only a few times. V gene TRBV6-5 combines with J gene TRBJ2-7, with 8 bases lining up with TRBD2. Germline loops: CDR1 MNHEY, CDR2 SVGAGI. The CDR3 contains 11 residues. The ends lost 2 bases at V and 11 bases at J; junction bases unmatched: 2. The CDR3 bases are TGTGCCAGCAGTTACGCGACTAGCGAGTACTTC. The encoded protein is CASSYATSEYF.

The chain links TRBV7-2 to TRBJ2-3; D remains unclear. This CDR3 has 15 amino acids. The germline gives CDR1 SGHTA, CDR2 FQGNSA. Trimming took 3 bases from V and 4 from J, leaving 14 bases between them. Here the CDR3 DNA reads TGTGCCAGCAGCTTGAACCCTGGGCTCGCAGATACGCAGTATTTT. It is translated as CASSLNPGLADTQYF.

The chain has TRBV28 and TRBJ1-1; TRBD1 aligns across 7 bases. CDR1 and CDR2 from the germline V gene are MDHEN and SYDVKM. The CDR3 has 13 residues. The CDR3 is CATRGWLNTEAFF. The CDR3 DNA sequence: TGTGCTACCAGGGGGTGGTTGAACACTGAAGCTTTCTTT.

This clone was observed a few times. V is TRBV7-2 and J is TRBJ2-3; no reliable D call. This CDR3 region has 14 residues. Germline CDR1 reads SGHTA; CDR2 reads FQGNSA. Trimming left V 3 bases short and J 6 bases short, with 13 bases between. The DNA of the CDR3 is TGTGCCAGCAGCTTCTTGGAGCCGAGCGATACGCAGTATTTT. The encoded protein is CASSFLEPSDTQYF.

V is TRBV5-1 and J is TRBJ2-3; TRBD2 matches at 7 bases. The V segment lost 0 bases and the J segment 0 bases; nucleotides outside the gene matches: 1. Germline V gene sequence: CDR1 SGHRS, CDR2 YFSETQ. This CDR3 is 15 amino acids long. The CDR3 loop is CASSLAGGSTDTQYF. The CDR3 DNA reads TGCGCCAGCAGCTTGGCCGGGGGGAGCACAGATACGCAGTATTTT.

This clone has just a few counts. V gene TRBV6-6 combines with J gene TRBJ2-5, with 7 bases fitting TRBD2. The germline V gene has CDR1 MNHNY and CDR2 SVGAGI (reference sequence). After removal of 4 bases from V and 7 bases from J, the junction contained 3 bases not matched to a gene. This CDR3 comprises 12 residues. The CDR3 coding sequence is TGTGCCAGCAGTTCCCCGGGGGGGACCCAGTACTTC. As protein: CASSSPGGTQYF.